This T cell receptor (beta chain) appears in the sequencing data of a study of T cell responses to AZD1222 COVID-19 vaccine (dated by TCRdb to the early 2020s). Regarding the study in general: TCR sequencing covered over 230 trial participants: around 210 given two doses of AZD1222 and 26 given two doses of MenACWY control vaccine. Trial participants were enrolled by age into 18-55, 56-69 and 70-plus year subgroups, with roughly 150, 30 and 60 TCR-sequenced participants respectively. Results and caveats for the whole study, not just this receptor: Reportedly, close to half of the unique spike-specific TCRs recognized epitopes lying outside the regions that are mutated in the B.1.351 and B.1.1.7 variants. Conclusions about previously exposed vaccinees are limited, since just 5 or 6 AZD1222 recipients were seropositive for SARS-CoV-2 at baseline. Because no day 14 peak-response samples were available, the repertoires could be characterized only after the peak T cell response. Participants were mostly white British, with more females than males. The authors suggested clonal diversity may have been underestimated. The whole spike protein was spanned by vaccine-associated CD4 TCRs, and dominant responses were seen in regions 160-218 and 743-854. After two AZD1222 doses, both the breadth and the depth of spike-specific TCRs were significantly higher than at day 0 and than in MenACWY recipients. In the small 56-69-year group, the increase in depth fell short of significance, most likely because of low power.

The CDR3 sequence holds 14 residues, the cysteine and phenylalanine included. Only the CDR3 portion is preserved as DNA: 42 bases, with reading frame beginning at the first base. V drops 4 bases and J drops 1 base, leaving 8 bases in between. CDR1 SGHRS and CDR2 YFSETQ are derived from the germline V gene. The CDR3 regions of human TCRbeta chains were analyzed by immunosequencing. The authors' pipeline ran thus. Repertoire TCRs were matched against a reference library of SARS-CoV-2-specific TCRs generated with the MIRA antigen-specificity platform. Breadth meant the fraction of unique TCRs that were SARS-CoV-2-associated, whereas depth meant the fraction of total T cells that were SARS-CoV-2-associated. Using the MIRA data, every spike-specific TCR was mapped to the spike region that the TCR reacted to and assigned to either a CD4 or a CD8 class. Log10-transformed breadth and depth values were compared by one-way ANOVA with Sidak's multiple comparisons tests. TCRdb obtained this table from immuneACCESS and retained in-frame rearrangements with V and J assigned. These tables miss some clones; where compared with another copy, unresolved V genes account for less than half of the shortfall, and the remainder is unexplained. From that table come the V and J calls and clone size; the DNA was used to work out D and trimming. The sample table records approximately 270,000 clones; 90% to 95% of these occur just once. Jointly, the top ten make up around 0.5% of the sample.

Turning to this clone: The clone's antigen remains unknown. No much larger clone is present one base from it, and per-base qualities are unavailable.

The time point label for this specimen denotes: about 28 days (+/-7) after the second vaccine dose. AZD1222 recipients given second doses at about 4 weeks or at about 12 weeks were pooled, since spike-specific TCR depth and breadth were not found to differ between the two schedules. Samples from vaccinated people were obtained from the UK trials COV001 and COV002, which included a single-blind randomized controlled phase 2/3 trial of AZD1222 (ChAdOx1 nCoV-19) in healthy adults. Trial participant PBMC samples were collected at day 0 and day 28 after the second dose for TCRbeta chain sequencing. This sample comprised peripheral blood, obtained 28 days after the second AZD1222 dose. The receptor's source is an adult who received the AZD1222 COVID-19 vaccine. Recombination joined TRBV5-1 with TRBJ1-4; the D segment cannot be called with confidence. The DNA is as follows: TGCGCCAGCAGCGCGGGTAAAACTAATGAAAAACTGTTTTTT. This encodes CASSAGKTNEKLFF.